This section outlines one T cell receptor beta chain sequence together with its context. Its cognate antigen is unknown. These data originate in a study of shared clonotypes between healthy human individuals. Study-wide background: CD8 memory received one plate per donor, CD8 naive two, CD4 memory three and CD4 naive three. The study's findings and limits: Sequencing of the sorted subsets was shown by rarefaction to be incomplete despite large depth. With a handful of donors compared, approximately 5.5% of naive CD4 clonotypes were shared.

Trimming cost V 5 bases and J 1 base, with 15 bases left between them. CDR3 length: 16 residues. The germline CDR1 and CDR2 sequences are SEHNR and FQNEAQ (reference sequence). It was into CD45RA+ naive and CD45RA-negative memory subsets that the CD4+ cells were split. The data were produced by immunoSEQ multiplex PCR, yet TCRdb's version contains in-frame clones alone and is incomplete. This sample yields 950,000 to 1,100,000 clones, of which 78% are seen a single time; 0.55% to 0.7% belongs to the top ten. The chain combines TRBV7-9 with TRBJ2-1; D is perhaps TRBD2 (5 bases). The sequenced sample was memory CD4+ T cells from PBMCs. Subset here: CD45RA-negative fraction. This TCR was sampled from a man aged 18 to 29 in good health. Some clones in this sample may be carry-over from other donors' samples. CDR3 protein: CASSPRGAPSYNEQFF. Written as DNA, the CDR3 is TGTGCCAGCAGCCCTCGGGGAGCTCCATCCTACAATGAGCAGTTCTTC.